The entry below describes one T cell receptor (beta chain). What this receptor recognizes is not known. The record has no base qualities; no much larger clone is one base away. These data are taken from a study of human T cells and chemical hapten exposure (dated by TCRdb to the early 2020s). About the full investigation: For sensitization, 2% DPC in acetone was applied to an approximately 2 cm by approximately 2 cm area of upper inner arm skin. Throughout the study period of roughly 24 weeks, patients also received therapeutic DPC doses to the scalp every week. Patch testing on the upper back used Finn chambers containing 0.01% DPC, with scoring done after 6 days according to International Contact Dermatitis Research Group standards. Alopecia areata with under or over 50% scalp involvement, alopecia totalis and alopecia universalis were represented in the patient cohort, which was mostly female. Libraries were pooled for sequencing, and variation in per-sample TCR yields was attributed mainly to small differences in library volumes within the pool. Peripheral blood TCR repertoire changes were tracked in vivo in alopecia patients during primary and secondary sensitization to the hapten diphenylcyclopropenone (DPC). Patient blood was sampled pre-sensitization (week 0) and at 2, 6 and about 24 weeks after DPC sensitization. For TCR sequencing, blood came from 25 to 30 alopecia patients at anywhere from one to four time points (pre-sensitization, 2, 6 and 24 weeks).

The protocol used for the library was RACE. The sample was run on a NextSeq 500. During library preparation, unique molecular identifiers were attached to individual cDNA molecules so that TCRs could be counted quantitatively and reproducibly. Each blood RNA sample was used to sequence both TCR alpha and TCR beta chains. The original pipeline was this. Samples had a median of roughly 100,000 TCRs, with a range from about 23,224 to 700,000. The Decombinator software suite was used to annotate V, J and CDR3 in the TCR reads. For PS versus PT1 abundance plots, all samples were subsampled to the same number of TCRs (28,000). Expanded TCRs were defined as absent before sensitization and observed at least eight times at the 2-week time point. TCRdb took the public reads, trimmed them with fastp at Q25, ran MiXCR for clone calling and kept in-frame beta chains. CDR3 protein sequences are deduplicated, and each keeps its most common genes and DNA. The V and J calls were determined by TCRdb, not by the authors. The sample table shows approximately 110,000 distinct CDR3 sequences, and approximately 11% are seen once. Under 4.5% of the sample belongs to the ten largest clones.

The full study reports these points: Expanded TCRs formed significantly more large CDR3 similarity clusters than pre-sensitization or healthy control sets, consistent with antigen-driven responses. Repeated subsampling changed both the strength of the expansion versus patch-test correlation and the threshold at which that correlation became significant. The number of TCRs above 1 in 1000 frequency did not change with DPC sensitization; there was no evidence of global repertoire structure alterations. Because all patients had alopecia, a presumed autoimmune disease, the immune response of the patients might differ from that of healthy individuals. The number of PT1 expanded TCRs positively correlated with patch test score, significant at thresholds 8, 16 and 32 but not 4.

Including the terminal cysteine and phenylalanine, the CDR3 comprises 16 residues. Only CDR3 DNA is held: 48 bases, read in frame from base 1. CDR1 and CDR2 were assigned from the germline V gene (reference sequence) as SGHNT and YYREEE. Trimming accounts for 0 bases at V and 7 bases at J, while the number of junction bases matched to no gene is 7. Reading the label with the study, this specimen's time point is: patch test 1, 2 weeks after DPC sensitization. The treatment or condition label, as the study defines it: therapeutic diphenylcyclopropenone sensitization with weekly scalp DPC. At each patch-test visit, blood was drawn before the patch test was applied. Patients were considered eligible if aged 18 to 70, diagnosed with alopecia and deemed suitable for DPC therapy, and patients were excluded if pregnant. Total RNA was isolated from unfractionated whole blood collected in Tempus Blood RNA tubes.

The chain employs TRBV5-4 and TRBJ2-7, and 13 junction bases match TRBD2. The origin of this receptor is a woman aged 40 to 55 with alopecia areata. Some clones in this sample may be carry-over from other donors' samples. Sequencing used whole blood, obtained in connection with sensitization to the hapten diphenylcyclopropenone (DPC). The bases are TGTGCCAGCAGCTTGGGGGGACTAGCGGGATCACCGGAGCAGTACTTC. This gives the protein CASSLGGLAGSPEQYF. Supplemented by the reference TRBV5-4 and TRBJ2-7 proteins around the CDR3, the complete variable domain is ETGVTQSPTHLIKTRGQQVTLRCSSQSGHNTVSWYQQALGQGPQFIFQYYREEENGRGNFPPRFSGLQFPNYSSELNVNALELDDSALYLCASSLGGLAGSPEQYFGPGTRLTVT.